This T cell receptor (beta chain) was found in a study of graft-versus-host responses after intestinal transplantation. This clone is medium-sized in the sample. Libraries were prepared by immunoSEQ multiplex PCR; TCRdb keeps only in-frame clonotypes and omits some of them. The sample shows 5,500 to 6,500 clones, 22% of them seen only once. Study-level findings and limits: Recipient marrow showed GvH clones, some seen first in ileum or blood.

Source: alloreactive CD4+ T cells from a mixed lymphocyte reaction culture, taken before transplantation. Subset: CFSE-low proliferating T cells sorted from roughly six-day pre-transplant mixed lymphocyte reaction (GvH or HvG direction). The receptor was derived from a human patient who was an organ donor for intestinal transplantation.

CDR3 amino acids: CASSFRGRNYGYTF. The CDR3 DNA is TGCGCCAGCAGCTTCAGGGGGCGCAACTATGGCTACACCTTC. This chain connects TRBV5-1 to TRBJ1-2; 8 nucleotides agree with TRBD1. Germline V CDR1 and CDR2: SGHRS, YFSETQ. V shed 2 bases and J 2 bases; nucleotides not matched to a gene: 2. The CDR3 runs 14 residues.